The rows below give T cell receptor beta chains drawn from one sample of a study of persistence of HIV-infected CD4 T cells. Profiled with immunoSEQ multiplex PCR; TCRdb holds only in-frame clones, not every one. The repertoire holds 25,000 to 35,000 clones, with roughly 82% as singletons. Their recognized antigens are unknown. This sample comprised CD4+ T cells sorted from PBMCs after approximately 19-hour stimulation, obtained from a patient who received antiretroviral therapy. The receptors shown here come from an adult man with HIV who was CMV-seropositive. CDR3s include the opening cysteine and the closing phenylalanine or tryptophan. The D gene is left open where the match is weak. A clone size is listed for some rows: how often the clone was seen (once, few, many), or a class if it is expanded.

-	TRBJ2-3	-	TRBV5-3	CARSSLGGRNTDTQYF	TGTGCCAGAAGCTCTTTGGGGGGAAGGAACACAGATACGCAGTATTTT
-	TRBJ2-6	-	TRBV7-3	CASSPNLGANVLTF	TGTGCCAGCAGCCCCAATCTTGGGGCCAACGTCCTGACTTTC
-	TRBJ2-3	TRBD2	TRBV5-1	CASSLAGLAPPADTQYF	TGCGCCAGCAGCTTGGCGGGACTAGCTCCCCCGGCAGATACGCAGTATTTT
-	TRBJ1-2	TRBD1	TRBV5-1	CASSSRTGHYGYTF	TGCGCCAGCAGCTCCAGGACAGGGCACTATGGCTACACCTTC
few	TRBJ2-7	-	TRBV3-1/TRBV3-2	CASSQDRDFEQYF	TGTGCCAGCAGCCAAGACAGGGATTTCGAGCAGTACTTC
-	TRBJ2-4	TRBD1	TRBV6-5	CASRPTGGLDIQYF	TGTGCCAGCAGACCAACAGGGGGCCTGGACATTCAGTACTTC
-	TRBJ1-1	TRBD1	TRBV19	CASSIPGTGVLAEAFF	TGTGCCAGTAGTATCCCCGGGACAGGGGTATTGGCTGAAGCTTTCTTT
-	TRBJ2-7	TRBD1	TRBV4-1	CASSQPGTGTYEQYF	TGCGCCAGCAGCCAACCCGGGACAGGGACCTACGAGCAGTACTTC
-	TRBJ2-4	-	TRBV7-9	CASSLDDSRDIQYF	TGTGCCAGCAGCTTAGATGACAGTAGGGACATTCAGTACTTC
few	TRBJ1-2	TRBD1	TRBV4-2	CASSQRHRDRGNYGYTF	TGTGCCAGCAGCCAAAGGCACCGGGACAGGGGAAACTATGGCTACACCTTC
-	TRBJ1-2	-	TRBV9	CASSHRTDPYGYTF	TGTGCCAGCAGCCACCGTACGGATCCATATGGCTACACCTTC
-	TRBJ2-4	-	TRBV3-1/TRBV3-2	CASSSRGGPAKNIQYF	TGTGCCAGCAGCTCCCGTGGGGGGCCGGCCAAAAACATTCAGTACTTC
-	TRBJ1-4	TRBD1	TRBV7-2	CASSLVPGGYEKLFF	TGTGCCAGCAGCTTAGTGCCAGGGGGCTATGAAAAACTGTTTTTT
-	TRBJ2-6	TRBD1	TRBV2	CASSTDRVGANVLTF	TGTGCCAGCAGTACCGACAGGGTCGGGGCCAACGTCCTGACTTTC
-	TRBJ1-2	-	TRBV5-1	CASSQQGSGYGYTF	TGCGCCAGCAGCCAACAGGGTAGCGGCTATGGCTACACCTTC
once	TRBJ2-3	TRBD2	TRBV2	CATSGGRTDTQYF	TGTGCCACCAGCGGGGGACGCACAGATACGCAGTATTTT
-	TRBJ2-2	-	TRBV7-8	CASSLTGAGGNGELFF	TGTGCCAGCAGCTTAACTGGGGCTGGGGGCAACGGGGAGCTGTTTTTT
-	TRBJ2-7	-	TRBV3-1/TRBV3-2	CASSQGTSSYYEQYF	TGTGCCAGCAGCCAAGGAACTAGTTCGTACTACGAGCAGTACTTC
-	TRBJ1-2	-	TRBV5-1	CASSLAGGSYGYTF	TGCGCCAGCAGCTTGGCCGGGGGTTCCTATGGCTACACCTTC
few	TRBJ2-5	-	TRBV18	CASSLDIGGETQYF	TGTGCCAGCTCACTGGATATTGGGGGGGAGACCCAGTACTTC
-	TRBJ2-2	-	TRBV6-5	CASPQGTGELFF	TGTGCCAGCCCCCAGGGAACCGGGGAGCTGTTTTTT
-	TRBJ1-2	TRBD1	TRBV7-9	CASSFAAEQGAGYGYTF	TGTGCCAGCAGCTTCGCCGCCGAACAGGGGGCGGGCTATGGCTACACCTTC
-	TRBJ2-1	-	TRBV19	CASSSRERGVGFF	TGTGCCAGTAGTTCCCGGGAACGGGGAGTAGGGTTCTTC
-	TRBJ1-2	TRBD1	TRBV10-3	CAISIDRGSGYTF	TGTGCCATCAGTATTGACAGGGGAAGCGGCTACACCTTC
-	TRBJ1-5	-	TRBV12-5	CASGFALAAASNQPQHF	TGTGCTAGTGGTTTTGCGCTGGCGGCGGCCAGCAATCAGCCCCAGCATTTT
-	TRBJ1-1	TRBD1	TRBV4-1	CASSQTRQGRSSKTEAFF	TGCGCCAGCAGCCAGACTCGACAGGGCCGAAGTTCAAAGACTGAAGCTTTCTTT
-	TRBJ2-3	-	TRBV10-3	CATQTVQSTDTQYF	TGTGCCACCCAGACGGTCCAAAGCACAGATACGCAGTATTTT
-	TRBJ2-3	TRBD2	TRBV6-1	CASSEPSGRTDTQYF	TGTGCCAGCAGTGAACCTAGCGGCCGCACGGATACGCAGTATTTT
-	TRBJ2-2	-	TRBV6-2/TRBV6-3	CASSFHWTPGELFF	TGTGCCAGCAGCTTCCACTGGACGCCCGGGGAGCTGTTTTTT
-	TRBJ1-2	TRBD1	TRBV10-1	CASSDAPPDRIEGYTF	TGCGCCAGCAGTGATGCCCCTCCGGACAGGATTGAGGGCTACACCTTC
few	TRBJ2-3	-	TRBV21-1	CASSTVTGTDTQYF	TGTGCCAGCAGCACCGTGACAGGCACAGATACGCAGTATTTT
-	TRBJ1-4	-	TRBV4-1	CASRHYRADNEKLFF	TGCGCCAGCAGACACTACAGGGCAGATAATGAAAAACTGTTTTTT
-	TRBJ1-4	-	TRBV7-9	CASSLSGATNEKLFF	TGTGCCAGCAGCTTATCTGGTGCAACTAATGAAAAACTGTTTTTT
-	TRBJ1-1	-	TRBV2	CASSVLWDDTEAFF	TGTGCCAGCAGTGTATTGTGGGATGACACTGAAGCTTTCTTT
-	TRBJ1-2	TRBD1	TRBV6-5	CASSYGGSGGGYGYTF	TGTGCCAGCAGTTACGGGGGATCAGGGGGCGGCTATGGCTACACCTTC
-	TRBJ2-1	TRBD2	TRBV9	CASSPSTSGGADEQFF	TGTGCCAGCAGCCCGTCGACTAGCGGGGGGGCCGATGAGCAGTTCTTC
-	TRBJ1-1	-	TRBV2	CASSVGVTEAFF	TGTGCCAGCAGTGTCGGAGTCACTGAAGCTTTCTTT
-	TRBJ1-2	-	TRBV15	CATSREGNYGYTF	TGTGCCACCAGCAGAGAGGGCAACTATGGCTACACCTTC
-	TRBJ2-7	-	TRBV3-1/TRBV3-2	CASSQEPGFSEQYF	TGTGCCAGCAGCCAAGAACCGGGGTTTAGCGAGCAGTACTTC
-	TRBJ1-2	TRBD1	TRBV6-1	CASSEGTGLPYGYTF	TGTGCCAGCAGTGAGGGGACAGGTTTACCCTATGGCTACACCTTC
-	TRBJ2-2	-	TRBV9	CASSVGRDPTGELFF	TGTGCCAGCAGCGTAGGGAGGGACCCCACCGGGGAGCTGTTTTTT
few	TRBJ2-1	TRBD1	TRBV10-2	CASVGIDRGSNEQFF	TGCGCCAGCGTGGGGATCGACAGGGGCTCCAATGAGCAGTTCTTC
-	TRBJ2-3	TRBD1	TRBV11-3	CASSRATGTGVRDTQYF	TGTGCCAGCAGTCGCGCCACCGGGACAGGGGTTCGAGATACGCAGTATTTT
-	TRBJ1-4	-	TRBV7-2	CASSSGHSKNEKLFF	TGTGCCAGCAGCTCAGGGCACAGCAAGAATGAAAAACTGTTTTTT
once	TRBJ2-1	TRBD1	TRBV5-3	CARSLETGTGLDEQFF	TGTGCCAGAAGCTTGGAAACCGGGACAGGGTTGGATGAGCAGTTCTTC
-	TRBJ1-2	-	TRBV7-8	CASSFEAGYGYTF	TGTGCCAGCAGCTTCGAGGCGGGCTATGGCTACACCTTC
-	TRBJ2-7	TRBD1	TRBV28	CASSYQITGGSLYEQYF	TGTGCCAGCAGTTACCAAATTACAGGGGGCTCTTTGTACGAGCAGTACTTC
-	TRBJ2-2	-	TRBV6-5	CASIRRGNTGELFF	TGTGCCAGCATTCGCCGGGGGAACACCGGGGAGCTGTTTTTT
-	TRBJ2-7	-	TRBV9	CASSVVKRVTYEQYF	TGTGCCAGCAGCGTAGTTAAGCGGGTCACCTACGAGCAGTACTTC
-	TRBJ2-7	TRBD1	TRBV5-6	CASNLQGATGEQYF	TGTGCCAGCAACCTACAGGGGGCGACTGGCGAGCAGTACTTC
-	TRBJ2-7	-	TRBV28	CASTLIGEYEQYF	TGTGCCAGCACCCTCATAGGGGAGTACGAGCAGTACTTC
-	TRBJ1-4	TRBD1	TRBV18	CASSPRGGGGEKLFF	TGTGCCAGCTCACCACGAGGGGGCGGAGGTGAAAAACTGTTTTTT
once	TRBJ2-1	TRBD2	TRBV12-5	CASGLVLAGGPNEQFF	TGTGCTAGTGGTTTGGTGCTAGCGGGGGGGCCAAATGAGCAGTTCTTC
-	TRBJ2-3	TRBD2	TRBV7-3	CASSFQALTSGGADTQYF	TGTGCCAGCAGCTTTCAGGCACTGACTAGCGGGGGGGCAGATACGCAGTATTTT
-	TRBJ2-7	TRBD1	TRBV27	CASSKRDRGGEQYF	TGTGCCAGCAGTAAACGGGACAGGGGAGGCGAGCAGTACTTC
-	TRBJ2-2	TRBD2	TRBV27	CASSLFPTSGGALNTGELFF	TGTGCCAGCAGTTTATTTCCAACTAGCGGGGGGGCCCTGAACACCGGGGAGCTGTTTTTT